This TCR beta chain is from a study of blood T cell repertoires in COVID-19. Turning to the study itself: Acute and convalescent COVID-19 specimens originated in the United States, Italy and Spain. Sample material is recorded as cDNA or gDNA derived from T cells, B-cell-depleted T cells, or PBMCs.

V lost 11 bases and J lost 5; bases outside the gene matches: 8. The CDR3 loop spans 14 amino acids. Germline V gene data show CDR1 as MDHEN and CDR2 as SYDVKM. The authors' processing: Estimates of nucleated cell counts were drawn from the amplification of reference gene primers. The assay was immunoSEQ multiplex PCR, and TCRdb's table has in-frame clones only and misses some. V, J and clone size reflect that table, while D and trimming were determined from the DNA. The repertoire holds around 180,000 clones, with about 88% as singletons. The material sequenced was peripheral blood. This TCR derives from a human donor in a cohort sampled during active COVID-19. The rearrangement links TRBV28 to TRBJ2-1; TRBD2 matches 11 bases. This CDR3 is CAGKLAGDDNEQFF. DNA of the CDR3: TGTGCCGGAAAACTAGCGGGGGATGACAATGAGCAGTTCTTC.